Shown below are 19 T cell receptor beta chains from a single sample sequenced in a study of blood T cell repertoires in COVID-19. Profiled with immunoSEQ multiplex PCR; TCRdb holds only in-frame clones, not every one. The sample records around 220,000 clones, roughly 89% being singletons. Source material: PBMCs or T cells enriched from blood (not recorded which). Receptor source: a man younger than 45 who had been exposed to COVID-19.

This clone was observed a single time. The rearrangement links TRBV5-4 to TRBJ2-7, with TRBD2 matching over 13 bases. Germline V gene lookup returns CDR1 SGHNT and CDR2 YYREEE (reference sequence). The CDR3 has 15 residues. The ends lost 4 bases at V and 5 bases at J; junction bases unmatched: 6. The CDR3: CASSAGLAGAHEQYF. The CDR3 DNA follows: TGTGCCAGCAGCGCTGGACTAGCGGGGGCCCACGAGCAGTACTTC.

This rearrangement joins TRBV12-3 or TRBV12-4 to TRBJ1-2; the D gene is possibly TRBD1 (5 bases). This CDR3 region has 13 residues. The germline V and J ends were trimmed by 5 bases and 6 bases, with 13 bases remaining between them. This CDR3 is CASSGAVNDGYTF. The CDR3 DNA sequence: TGTGCCAGCAGTGGGGCAGTAAATGATGGCTACACCTTC.

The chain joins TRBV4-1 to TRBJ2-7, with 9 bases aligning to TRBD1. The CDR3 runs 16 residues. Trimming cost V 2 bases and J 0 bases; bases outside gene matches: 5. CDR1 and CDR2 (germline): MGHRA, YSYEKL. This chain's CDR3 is CASSQSRQGGSYEQYF. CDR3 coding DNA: TGCGCCAGCAGCCAATCCCGACAGGGGGGCTCCTACGAGCAGTACTTC.

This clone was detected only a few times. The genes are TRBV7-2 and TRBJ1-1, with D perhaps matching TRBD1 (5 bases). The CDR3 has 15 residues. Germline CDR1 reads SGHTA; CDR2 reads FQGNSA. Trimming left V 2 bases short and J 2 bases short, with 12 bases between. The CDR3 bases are TGTGCCAGCAGCTTAAGGAGGGGCGCTAACACTGAAGCTTTCTTT. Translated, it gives CASSLRRGANTEAFF. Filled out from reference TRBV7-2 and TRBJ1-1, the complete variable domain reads GAGVSQSPSNKVTEKGKDVELRCDPISGHTALYWYRQSLGQGLEFLIYFQGNSAPDKSGLPSDRFSAERTGGSVSTLTIQRTQQEDSAVYLCASSLRRGANTEAFFGQGTRLTVV.

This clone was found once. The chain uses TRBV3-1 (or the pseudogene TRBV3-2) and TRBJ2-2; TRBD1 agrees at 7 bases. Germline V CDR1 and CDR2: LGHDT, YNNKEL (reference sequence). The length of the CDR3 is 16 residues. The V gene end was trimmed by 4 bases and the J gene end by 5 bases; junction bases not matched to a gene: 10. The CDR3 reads CASSLGTVSSTGELFF. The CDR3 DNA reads TGTGCCAGCAGCCTAGGGACAGTCTCCAGTACCGGGGAGCTGTTTTTT.

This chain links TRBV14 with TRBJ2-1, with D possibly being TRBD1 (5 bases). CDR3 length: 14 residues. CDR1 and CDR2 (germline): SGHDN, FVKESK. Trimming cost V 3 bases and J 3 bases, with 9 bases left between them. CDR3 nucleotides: TGTGCCAGCAGCCACAGGGTCCTCTACAATGAGCAGTTCTTC. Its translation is CASSHRVLYNEQFF.

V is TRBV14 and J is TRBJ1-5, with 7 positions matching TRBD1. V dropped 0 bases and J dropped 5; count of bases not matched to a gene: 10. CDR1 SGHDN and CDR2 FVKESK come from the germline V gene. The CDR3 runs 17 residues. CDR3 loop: CASSQDRGQGDDQPQHF. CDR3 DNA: TGTGCCAGCAGCCAAGATCGGGGGCAGGGGGACGATCAGCCCCAGCATTTT.

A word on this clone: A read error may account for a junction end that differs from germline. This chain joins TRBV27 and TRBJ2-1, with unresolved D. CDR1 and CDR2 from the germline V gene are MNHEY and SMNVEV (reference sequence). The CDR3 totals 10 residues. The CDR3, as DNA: TGTGCCGTCAGCCGACTTCTAAGGATCTTC. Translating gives CAVSRLLRIF.

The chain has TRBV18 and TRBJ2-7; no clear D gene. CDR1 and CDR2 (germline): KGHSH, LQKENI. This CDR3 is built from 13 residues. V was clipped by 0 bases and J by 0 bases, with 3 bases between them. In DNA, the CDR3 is TGTGCCAGCTCACCACCCAACTCCTACGAGCAGTACTTC. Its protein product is CASSPPNSYEQYF.

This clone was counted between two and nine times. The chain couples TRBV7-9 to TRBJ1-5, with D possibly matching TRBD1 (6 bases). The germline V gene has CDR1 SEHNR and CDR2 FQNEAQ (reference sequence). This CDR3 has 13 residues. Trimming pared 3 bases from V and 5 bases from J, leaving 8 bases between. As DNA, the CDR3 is TGTGCCAGCAGCTTGACAGGAGATCAGCCCCAGCATTTT. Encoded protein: CASSLTGDQPQHF.

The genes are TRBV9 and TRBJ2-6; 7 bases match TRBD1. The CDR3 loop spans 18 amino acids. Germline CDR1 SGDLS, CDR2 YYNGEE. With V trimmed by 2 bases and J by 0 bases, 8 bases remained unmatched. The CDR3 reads CASSVRTGATSGANVLTF. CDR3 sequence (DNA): TGTGCCAGCAGCGTTCGGACAGGCGCTACCTCTGGGGCCAACGTCCTGACTTTC.

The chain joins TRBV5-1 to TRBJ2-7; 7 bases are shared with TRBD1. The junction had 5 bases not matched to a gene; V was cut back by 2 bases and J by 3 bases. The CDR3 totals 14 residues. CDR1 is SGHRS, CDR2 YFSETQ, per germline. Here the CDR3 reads CASSFRDSDYEQYF. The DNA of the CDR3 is TGCGCCAGCAGCTTCCGGGACAGTGACTACGAGCAGTACTTC.

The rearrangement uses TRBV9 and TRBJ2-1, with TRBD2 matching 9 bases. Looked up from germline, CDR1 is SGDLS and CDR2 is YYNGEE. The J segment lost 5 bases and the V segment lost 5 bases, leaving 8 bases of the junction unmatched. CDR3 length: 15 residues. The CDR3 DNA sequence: TGTGCCAGCAGTAATAGCGGGGGCCCGCACAATGAGCAGTTCTTC. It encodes CASSNSGGPHNEQFF.

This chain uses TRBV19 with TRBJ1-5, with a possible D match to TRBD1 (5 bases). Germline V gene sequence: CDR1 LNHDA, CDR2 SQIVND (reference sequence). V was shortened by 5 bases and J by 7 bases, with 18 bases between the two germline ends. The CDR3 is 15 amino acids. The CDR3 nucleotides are TGTGCCAGTAGTCCCACAGGAGGGGACGGGCAGCCCCAGCATTTT. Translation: CASSPTGGDGQPQHF.

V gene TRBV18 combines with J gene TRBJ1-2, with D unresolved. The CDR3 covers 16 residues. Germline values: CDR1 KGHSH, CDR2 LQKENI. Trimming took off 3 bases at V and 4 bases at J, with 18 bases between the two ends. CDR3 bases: TGTGCCAGCTCACCGCCTATTGCAGGAGGTTTCTATGGCTACACCTTC. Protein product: CASSPPIAGGFYGYTF.

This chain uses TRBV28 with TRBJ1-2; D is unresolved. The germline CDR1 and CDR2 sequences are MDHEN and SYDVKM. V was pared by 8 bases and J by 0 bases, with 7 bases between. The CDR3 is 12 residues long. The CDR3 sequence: CASATANYGYTF. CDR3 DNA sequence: TGTGCCAGCGCAACAGCTAACTATGGCTACACCTTC.

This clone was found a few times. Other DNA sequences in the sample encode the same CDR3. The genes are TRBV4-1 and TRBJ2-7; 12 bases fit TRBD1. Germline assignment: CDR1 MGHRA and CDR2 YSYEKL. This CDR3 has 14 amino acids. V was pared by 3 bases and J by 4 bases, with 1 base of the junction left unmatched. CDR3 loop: CASSQGQGAYEQYF. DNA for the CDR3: TGCGCCAGCAGCCAGGGACAGGGGGCTTACGAGCAGTACTTC.

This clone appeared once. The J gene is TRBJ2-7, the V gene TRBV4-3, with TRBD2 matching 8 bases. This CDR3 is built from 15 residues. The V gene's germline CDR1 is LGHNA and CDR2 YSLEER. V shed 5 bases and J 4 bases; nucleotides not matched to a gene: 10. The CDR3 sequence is CASSYRGGGVYEQYF. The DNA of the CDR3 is TGCGCCAGCAGCTATCGGGGGGGCGGGGTGTACGAGCAGTACTTC.

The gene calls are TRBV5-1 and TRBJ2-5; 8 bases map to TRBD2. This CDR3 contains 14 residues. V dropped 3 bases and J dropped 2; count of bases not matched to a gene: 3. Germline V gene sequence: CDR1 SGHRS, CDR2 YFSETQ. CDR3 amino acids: CASSSTSGQETQYF. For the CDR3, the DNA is TGCGCCAGCAGCTCAACTAGCGGACAAGAGACCCAGTACTTC. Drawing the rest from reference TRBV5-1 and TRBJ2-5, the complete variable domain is KAGVTQTPRYLIKTRGQQVTLSCSPISGHRSVSWYQQTPGQGLQFLFEYFSETQRNKGNFPGRFSGRQFSNSRSEMNVSTLELGDSALYLCASSSTSGQETQYFGPGTRLLVL.